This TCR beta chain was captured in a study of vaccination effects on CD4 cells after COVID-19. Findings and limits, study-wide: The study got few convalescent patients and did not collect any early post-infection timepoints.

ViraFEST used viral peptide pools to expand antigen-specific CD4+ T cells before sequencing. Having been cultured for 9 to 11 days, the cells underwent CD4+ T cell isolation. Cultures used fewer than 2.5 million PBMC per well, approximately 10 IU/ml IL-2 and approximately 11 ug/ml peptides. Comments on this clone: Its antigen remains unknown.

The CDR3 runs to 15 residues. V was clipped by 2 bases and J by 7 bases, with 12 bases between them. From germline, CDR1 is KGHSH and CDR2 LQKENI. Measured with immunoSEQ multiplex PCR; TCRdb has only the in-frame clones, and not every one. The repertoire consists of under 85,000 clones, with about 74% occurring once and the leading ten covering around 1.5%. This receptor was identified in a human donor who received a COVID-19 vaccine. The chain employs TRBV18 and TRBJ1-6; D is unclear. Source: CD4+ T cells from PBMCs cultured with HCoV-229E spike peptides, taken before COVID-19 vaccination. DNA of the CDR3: TGTGCCAGCTCACCATCGGCAGCGGGAAATTCACCCCTCCACTTT. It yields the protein CASSPSAAGNSPLHF.